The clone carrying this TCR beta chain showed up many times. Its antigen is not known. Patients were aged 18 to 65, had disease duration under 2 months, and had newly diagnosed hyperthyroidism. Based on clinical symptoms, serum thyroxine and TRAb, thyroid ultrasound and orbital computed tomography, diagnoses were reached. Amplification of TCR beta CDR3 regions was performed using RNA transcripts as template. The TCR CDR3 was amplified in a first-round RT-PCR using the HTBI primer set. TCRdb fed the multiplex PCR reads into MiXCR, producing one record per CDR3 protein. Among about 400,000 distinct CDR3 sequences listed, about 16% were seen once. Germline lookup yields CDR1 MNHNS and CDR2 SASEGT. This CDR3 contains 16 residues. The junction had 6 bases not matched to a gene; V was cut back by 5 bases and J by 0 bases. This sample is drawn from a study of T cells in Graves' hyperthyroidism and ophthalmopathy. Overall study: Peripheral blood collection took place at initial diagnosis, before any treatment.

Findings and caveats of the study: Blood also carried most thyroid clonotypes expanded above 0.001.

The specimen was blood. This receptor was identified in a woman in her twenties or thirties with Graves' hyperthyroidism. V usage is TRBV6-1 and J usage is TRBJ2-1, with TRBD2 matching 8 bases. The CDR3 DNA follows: TGTGCCAGCAGTTATATAGCGGGGCTCTCCTACAATGAGCAGTTCTTC. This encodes CASSYIAGLSYNEQFF.